Each of the 2 T cell receptor beta chains below was sequenced from the same sample in a study of cytomegalovirus exposure and HLA in healthy donors. The PCR employed 60 Vbeta primers together with 13 Jbeta primers. The method was immunoSEQ multiplex PCR; TCRdb's version includes in-frame clones alone and lacks a portion of them. This sample has fewer than 110,000 clones, with 65% to 80% found just once. The sample was PBMCs. The receptor source for this set is a male donor in good health and CMV-seronegative.

This clone was detected only a few times. This chain joins TRBV7-9 and TRBJ2-6; no reliable D call. V lost 5 bases and J 1 base, leaving 15 bases between the germline ends. From germline, CDR1 is SEHNR and CDR2 FQNEAQ (reference sequence). The CDR3 consists of 17 residues. The CDR3 loop is CASSLPSTGSGANVLTF. Here the CDR3 DNA reads TGTGCCAGCAGCCTCCCTTCGACGGGTTCTGGGGCCAACGTCCTGACTTTC.

The chain uses TRBV27 and TRBJ2-1, with 13 bases matching TRBD2. This CDR3 region has 17 residues. The J segment lost 8 bases and the V segment lost 5 bases, leaving 12 bases of the junction unmatched. Germline CDR1 reads MNHEY; CDR2 reads SMNVEV (reference sequence). The CDR3, as DNA: TGTGCCAGCAGTCCGCACTCGACTAGCGGGAGGTGGGATGAGCAGTTCTTC. It encodes CASSPHSTSGRWDEQFF.